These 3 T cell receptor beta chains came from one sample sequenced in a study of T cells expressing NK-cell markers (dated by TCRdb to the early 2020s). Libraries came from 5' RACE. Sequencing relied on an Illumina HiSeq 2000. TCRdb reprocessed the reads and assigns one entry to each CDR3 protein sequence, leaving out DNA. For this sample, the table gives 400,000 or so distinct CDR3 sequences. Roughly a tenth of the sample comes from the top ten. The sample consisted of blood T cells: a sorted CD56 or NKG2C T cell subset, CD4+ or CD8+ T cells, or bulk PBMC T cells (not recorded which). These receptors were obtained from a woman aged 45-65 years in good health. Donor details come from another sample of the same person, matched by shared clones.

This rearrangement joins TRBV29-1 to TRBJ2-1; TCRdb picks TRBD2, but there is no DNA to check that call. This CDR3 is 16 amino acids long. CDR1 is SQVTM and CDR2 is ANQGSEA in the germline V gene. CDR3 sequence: CSVEALRMNYNEGQFF.

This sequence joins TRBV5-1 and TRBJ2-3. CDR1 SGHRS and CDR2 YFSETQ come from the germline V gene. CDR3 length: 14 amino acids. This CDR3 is CASSLGEPTDTQYF.

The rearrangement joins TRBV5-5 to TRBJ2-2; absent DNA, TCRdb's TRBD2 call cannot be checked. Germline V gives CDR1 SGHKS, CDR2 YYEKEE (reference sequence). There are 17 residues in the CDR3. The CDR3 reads CASSLTSGRAGTGELFF. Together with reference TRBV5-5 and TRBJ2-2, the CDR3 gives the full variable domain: DAGVTQSPTHLIKTRGQQVTLRCSPISGHKSVSWYQQVLGQGPQFIFQYYEKEERGRGNFPDRFSARQFPNYSSELNVNALLLGDSALYLCASSLTSGRAGTGELFFGEGSRLTVL.